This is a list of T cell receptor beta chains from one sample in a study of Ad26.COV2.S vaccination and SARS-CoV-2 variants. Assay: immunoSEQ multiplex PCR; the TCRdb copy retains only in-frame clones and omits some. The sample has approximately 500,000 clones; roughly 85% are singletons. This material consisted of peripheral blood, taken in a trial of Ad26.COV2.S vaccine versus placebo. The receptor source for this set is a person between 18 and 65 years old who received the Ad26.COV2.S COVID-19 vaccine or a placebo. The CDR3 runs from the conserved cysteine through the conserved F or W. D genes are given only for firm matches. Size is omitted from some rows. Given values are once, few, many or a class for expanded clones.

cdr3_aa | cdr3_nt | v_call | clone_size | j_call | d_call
CASSYRLAGKQYEQYF | TGTGCCAGCAGCTATAGACTAGCGGGAAAACAATACGAGCAGTACTTC | TRBV21-1 | few | TRBJ2-7 | .
CASSDTPGQGFF | TGTGCCAGCAGTGACACACCGGGACAGGGGTTCTTC | TRBV25-1 | . | TRBJ2-1 | TRBD1
CASSWGQGNEQFF | TGTGCCAGCAGTTGGGGACAGGGCAATGAGCAGTTCTTC | TRBV6-2/TRBV6-3 | . | TRBJ2-1 | TRBD1
CSTLRGETQYF | TGCAGCACACTAAGGGGTGAGACCCAGTACTTC | TRBV20-1 | . | TRBJ2-5 | .
CASSPSGGRWANEKLFF | TGTGCCAGCAGCCCGTCAGGGGGTAGGTGGGCTAATGAAAAACTGTTTTTT | TRBV28 | . | TRBJ1-4 | TRBD1
CASSSLRQGWSYEQYF | TGTGCCAGCAGTTCCCTGAGACAGGGATGGTCCTACGAGCAGTACTTC | TRBV27 | . | TRBJ2-7 | TRBD1
CSASLADYQETQYF | TGCAGTGCTAGTCTAGCGGACTACCAAGAGACCCAGTACTTC | TRBV20-1 | . | TRBJ2-5 | TRBD2
CASLTEGRGKLFF | TGTGCCAGCCTCACGGAGGGACGCGGAAAACTGTTTTTT | TRBV2 | . | TRBJ1-4 | .
CASSLVGRLGTGANVLTF | TGTGCCAGCAGCTTAGTGGGGCGACTGGGAACTGGGGCCAACGTCCTGACTTTC | TRBV7-2 | once | TRBJ2-6 | .
CAWSAHGRTGELFF | TGTGCCTGGAGTGCCCACGGAAGGACCGGGGAGCTGTTTTTT | TRBV30 | . | TRBJ2-2 | .
CASSQVGEQFF | TGTGCCAGCAGCCAAGTTGGCGAGCAGTTCTTC | TRBV3-1/TRBV3-2 | . | TRBJ2-1 | .
CASSLEGSRGSPLHF | TGCGCCAGCAGCTTGGAGGGCAGTCGGGGTTCACCCCTCCACTTT | TRBV5-1 | . | TRBJ1-6 | .
CASSLFGPSGTPIGEQFF | TGTGCCAGCAGCTTATTTGGTCCTAGCGGGACCCCTATTGGTGAGCAGTTCTTC | TRBV13 | . | TRBJ2-1 | TRBD2
CASSPLEIPGFEQYF | TGTGCCAGCAGCCCCTTAGAGATACCCGGCTTCGAGCAGTACTTC | TRBV9 | . | TRBJ2-7 | .
CASSDGTSGRALYEQYF | TGCGCCAGCAGCGATGGGACTAGCGGGAGGGCCCTCTACGAGCAGTACTTC | TRBV5-1 | . | TRBJ2-7 | TRBD2
CASSKLAGGGEQFF | TGTGCCAGCTCCAAACTAGCGGGAGGAGGTGAGCAGTTCTTC | TRBV19 | . | TRBJ2-1 | TRBD2
CASSQRGPGGNTIYF | TGTGCCAGCAGCCAAAGGGGTCCGGGGGGAAACACCATATATTTT | TRBV3-1/TRBV3-2 | few | TRBJ1-3 | .
CAWRPRDRVYEQYF | TGTGCCTGGAGGCCCAGGGACAGGGTGTACGAGCAGTACTTC | TRBV30 | . | TRBJ2-7 | TRBD1
CASSQAGQGVYGYTF | TGCGCCAGCAGCCAGGCGGGACAGGGGGTCTATGGCTACACCTTC | TRBV4-3 | . | TRBJ1-2 | TRBD1
CASSVGGLEQYF | TGTGCCAGCAGTGTAGGAGGCCTCGAGCAGTACTTC | TRBV2 | few | TRBJ2-7 | .
CASSVGDLAGANTGELFF | TGTGCCAGCAGCGTAGGCGACCTAGCGGGAGCTAACACCGGGGAGCTGTTTTTT | TRBV9 | . | TRBJ2-2 | TRBD2
CASSQGGSGNRRFSYEQYF | TGTGCCAGCAGCCAAGGGGGTAGCGGGAACAGGAGGTTTTCCTACGAGCAGTACTTC | TRBV3-1/TRBV3-2 | . | TRBJ2-7 | TRBD2
CAIGGLNSPLHF | TGTGCCATCGGTGGCCTTAATTCACCCCTCCACTTT | TRBV10-3 | . | TRBJ1-6 | .
CASSLPGQGVETQYF | TGTGCCAGCAGTTTACCGGGACAGGGAGTAGAGACCCAGTACTTC | TRBV28 | . | TRBJ2-5 | TRBD1
CASSTGDNEQFF | TGTGCCAGCAGCACAGGGGACAATGAGCAGTTCTTC | TRBV27 | . | TRBJ2-1 | TRBD1
CAWNRWGGNNEQFF | TGTGCCTGGAATCGCTGGGGTGGGAACAATGAGCAGTTCTTC | TRBV30 | . | TRBJ2-1 | .
CASINDRAGELFF | TGTGCCAGCATCAACGACAGGGCCGGGGAGCTGTTTTTT | TRBV28 | . | TRBJ2-2 | TRBD1
CATLPQGYEQYF | TGTGCCACCCTCCCTCAGGGCTACGAGCAGTACTTC | TRBV6-5 | once | TRBJ2-7 | .
CATSTPSFRGGKGRETQYF | TGTGCCACCAGCACCCCATCTTTCAGGGGGGGGAAGGGGAGAGAGACCCAGTACTTC | TRBV15 | . | TRBJ2-5 | .
CASSSGLAGVQETQYF | TGTGCCAGCAGCTCGGGACTAGCGGGAGTGCAGGAGACCCAGTACTTC | TRBV3-1/TRBV3-2 | . | TRBJ2-5 | TRBD2
CASRAGTSGRAWGEQYF | TGTGCCAGCAGGGCGGGGACTAGCGGGAGGGCCTGGGGAGAGCAGTACTTC | TRBV5-6 | . | TRBJ2-7 | TRBD2
CASSLTPTDPRQFF | TGCGCCAGCAGCTTAACACCTACCGACCCGAGGCAGTTCTTC | TRBV5-1 | . | TRBJ2-1 | .
CAISEVGVSDTQYF | TGTGCCATCAGTGAGGTGGGGGTCTCAGATACGCAGTATTTT | TRBV10-3 | . | TRBJ2-3 | .
CASTGGGDNEQFF | TGTGCCAGCACAGGGGGGGGAGACAATGAGCAGTTCTTC | TRBV18 | . | TRBJ2-1 | .
CATSRGYQGRDYGYTF | TGTGCCACCAGCAGGGGATATCAGGGGAGGGACTATGGCTACACCTTC | TRBV15 | . | TRBJ1-2 | .
CASSYLAGQETQYF | TGCGCCAGCAGCTATCTAGCGGGGCAAGAGACCCAGTACTTC | TRBV4-1 | once | TRBJ2-5 | TRBD2
CASSQENEQFF | TGTGCCAGCAGCCAAGAAAATGAGCAGTTCTTC | TRBV3-1/TRBV3-2 | . | TRBJ2-1 | .
CASSEGIPGELFF | TGTGCCAGCAGTGAAGGTATTCCCGGGGAGCTGTTTTTT | TRBV2 | . | TRBJ2-2 | .
CASSPTQYNEQFF | TGTGCCAGCTCACCCACCCAATACAATGAGCAGTTCTTC | TRBV18 | . | TRBJ2-1 | .
CASSYRLAVIYEQYF | TGTGCCAGCAGTTACCGGCTAGCGGTAATCTACGAGCAGTACTTC | TRBV6-2/TRBV6-3 | . | TRBJ2-7 | TRBD2
CASRVTGGRNTEAFF | TGTGCCAGTAGGGTAACAGGAGGCCGGAACACTGAAGCTTTCTTT | TRBV19 | . | TRBJ1-1 | .
CASSLDPNTDTQYF | TGTGCCAGCAGCTTGGATCCCAACACAGATACGCAGTATTTT | TRBV5-5 | . | TRBJ2-3 | .
CASTQLERWFF | TGTGCCAGCACCCAACTAGAAAGGTGGTTCTTC | TRBV7-9 | . | TRBJ2-1 | .
CASSLRGGGEAFF | TGTGCCAGCAGCTTGCGGGGGGGCGGAGAAGCTTTCTTT | TRBV5-5 | . | TRBJ1-1 | .
CASRTGVGSGGYTF | TGTGCCAGCAGAACAGGGGTTGGTTCGGGGGGCTACACCTTC | TRBV2 | . | TRBJ1-2 | TRBD1
CASRHRDRVDTQYF | TGTGCCAGTAGACATAGAGACAGGGTAGATACGCAGTATTTT | TRBV19 | once | TRBJ2-3 | TRBD1